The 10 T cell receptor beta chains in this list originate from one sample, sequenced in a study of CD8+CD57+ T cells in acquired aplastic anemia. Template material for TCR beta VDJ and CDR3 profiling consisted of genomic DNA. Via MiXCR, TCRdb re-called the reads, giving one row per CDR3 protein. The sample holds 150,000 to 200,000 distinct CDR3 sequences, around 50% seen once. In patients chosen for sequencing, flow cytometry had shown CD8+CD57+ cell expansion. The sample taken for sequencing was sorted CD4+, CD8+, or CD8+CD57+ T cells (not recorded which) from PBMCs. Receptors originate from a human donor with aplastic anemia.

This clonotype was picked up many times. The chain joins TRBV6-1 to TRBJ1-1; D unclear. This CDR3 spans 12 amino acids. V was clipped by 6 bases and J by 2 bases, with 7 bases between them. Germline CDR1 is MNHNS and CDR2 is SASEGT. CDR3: CASRLGNTEAFF. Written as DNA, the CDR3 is TGTGCCAGCAGGTTGGGTAACACTGAAGCTTTCTTT.

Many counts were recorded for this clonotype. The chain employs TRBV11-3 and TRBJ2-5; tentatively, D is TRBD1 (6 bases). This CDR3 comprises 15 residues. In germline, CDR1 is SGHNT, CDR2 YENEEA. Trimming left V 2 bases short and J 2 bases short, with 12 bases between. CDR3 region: CASSLFTGSQETQYF. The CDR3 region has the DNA TGTGCCAGCAGCTTATTTACAGGGTCACAAGAGACCCAGTACTTC.

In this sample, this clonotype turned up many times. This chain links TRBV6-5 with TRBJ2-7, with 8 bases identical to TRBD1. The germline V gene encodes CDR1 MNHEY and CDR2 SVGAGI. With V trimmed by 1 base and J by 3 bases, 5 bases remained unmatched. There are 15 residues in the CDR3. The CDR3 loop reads CASSYFAGQGYEQYF. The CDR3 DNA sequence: TGTGCCAGCAGTTACTTCGCCGGACAGGGCTACGAGCAGTACTTC.

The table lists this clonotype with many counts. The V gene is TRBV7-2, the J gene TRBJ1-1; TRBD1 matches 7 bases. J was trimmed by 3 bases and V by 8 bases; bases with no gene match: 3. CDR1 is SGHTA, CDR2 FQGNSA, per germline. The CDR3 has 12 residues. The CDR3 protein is CASLGGHTEAFF. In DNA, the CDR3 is TGTGCCAGCTTAGGGGGCCACACTGAAGCTTTCTTT.

The CDR3 bases are TGTGCCACCAGCAGAGCCAGACAGAATAATTCACCCCTCCACTTT. Protein sequence: CATSRARQNNSPLHF. This chain uses TRBV15 with TRBJ1-6, with D maybe TRBD1 (5 bases). Trimming took 1 base from V and 5 from J, leaving 9 bases between them. CDR1 is LNHNV and CDR2 is YYDKDF in the germline V gene (reference sequence). This CDR3 region has 15 residues.

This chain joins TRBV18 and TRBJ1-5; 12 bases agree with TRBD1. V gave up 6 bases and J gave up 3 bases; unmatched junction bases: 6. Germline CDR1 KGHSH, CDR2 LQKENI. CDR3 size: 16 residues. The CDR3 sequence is CASSTGTGGTNQPQHF. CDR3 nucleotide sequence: TGTGCCAGCTCGACCGGGACAGGGGGCACCAATCAGCCCCAGCATTTT.

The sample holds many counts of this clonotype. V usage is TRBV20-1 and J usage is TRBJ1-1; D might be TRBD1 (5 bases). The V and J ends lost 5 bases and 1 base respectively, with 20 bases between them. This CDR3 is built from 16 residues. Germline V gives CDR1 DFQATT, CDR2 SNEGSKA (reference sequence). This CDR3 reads CSAGLGVGGGNTEAFF. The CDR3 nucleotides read TGCAGTGCTGGCCTAGGTGTCGGGGGTGGGAACACTGAAGCTTTCTTT.

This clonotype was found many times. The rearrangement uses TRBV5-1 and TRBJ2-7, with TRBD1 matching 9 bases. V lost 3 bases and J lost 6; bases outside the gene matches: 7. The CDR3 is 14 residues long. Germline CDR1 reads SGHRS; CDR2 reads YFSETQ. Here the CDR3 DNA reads TGCGCCAGCAGCTACTCGGACAGGGGCGGCGAGCAGTACTTC. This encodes CASSYSDRGGEQYF.

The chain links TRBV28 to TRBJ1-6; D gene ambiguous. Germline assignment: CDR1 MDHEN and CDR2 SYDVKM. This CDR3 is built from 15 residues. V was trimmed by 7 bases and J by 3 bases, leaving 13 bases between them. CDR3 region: CASIPGGLYNSPLHF. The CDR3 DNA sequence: TGTGCCAGCATCCCTGGAGGGCTCTATAATTCACCCCTCCACTTT.

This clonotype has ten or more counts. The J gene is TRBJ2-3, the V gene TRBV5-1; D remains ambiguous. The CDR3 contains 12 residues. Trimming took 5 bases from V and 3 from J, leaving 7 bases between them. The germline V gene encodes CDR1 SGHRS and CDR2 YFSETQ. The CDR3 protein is CASRRTTDTQYF. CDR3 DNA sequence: TGCGCCAGCAGGCGAACAACAGATACGCAGTATTTT.